The sequence of this TCR beta chain was determined in a study of blood T cell repertoires in COVID-19. At the level of the study: Donors in the United States, Italy and Spain gave samples during acute or convalescent COVID-19. From T cells, B-cell-depleted T cells, or PBMCs came the material, which was cDNA or gDNA.

The CDR3 has 13 amino acids. Germline assignment: CDR1 SQVTM and CDR2 ANQGSEA. The germline V and J ends were trimmed by 4 bases and 6 bases, with 16 bases remaining between them. The protocol was immunoSEQ multiplex PCR, while the TCRdb copy is restricted to in-frame clones and leaves out a portion. The table includes more than 150,000 clones, around 79% detected once. The V gene is TRBV29-1, the J gene TRBJ2-7; possibly TRBD2 for D (6 bases). The sequenced sample consisted of peripheral blood. The receptor was isolated from a man in his sixties with active or convalescent COVID-19. CDR3 sequence reads: CSVGRGRAAEQYF. DNA of the CDR3: TGCAGCGTTGGGAGGGGAAGGGCGGCCGAGCAGTACTTC.